Listed below are T cell receptor beta chains from one sample, sequenced in a study of spatial heterogeneity in lung cancer. TCRdb analysed the 5' RACE reads with MiXCR anew, one entry per CDR3 protein. The sample has some 64,000 distinct CDR3 sequences; approximately 8% are singletons. This specimen was PBMCs, taken at surgery. The receptors were sampled from a female donor with early-stage non-small cell lung cancer. Both conserved end residues are part of each CDR3. D genes are given only for firm matches. Clone size, where shown, is once, few, many, or a class for clones that have expanded.

j_call v_call d_call clone_size cdr3_aa cdr3_nt
TRBJ2-5 TRBV29-1 . many CSVEEISETQYF TGCAGCGTTGAGGAAATTTCAGAGACCCAGTACTTC
TRBJ1-2 TRBV5-1 . few CASSLDRDGYYGYTF TGCGCCAGCAGCTTGGATCGGGACGGGTACTATGGCTACACCTTC
TRBJ2-3 TRBV20-1 TRBD2 many CSATSGTSTDTQYF TGCAGTGCTACTAGCGGAACTAGCACAGATACGCAGTATTTT
TRBJ1-6 TRBV4-1 . few CASSQGGRGGSYNSPLHF TGCGCCAGCAGCCAAGGGGGAAGGGGCGGCTCCTATAATTCACCCCTCCACTTT
TRBJ1-5 TRBV19 . few CASSMGGEFNQPQHF TGTGCCAGTAGTATGGGAGGGGAATTCAACCAGCCCCAGCATTTT
TRBJ2-7 TRBV6-1 TRBD1 few CASSEAGQGARYEQYF TGTGCCAGCAGTGAAGCGGGACAGGGGGCTAGGTACGAGCAGTACTTC
TRBJ2-2 TRBV7-3 TRBD1 . CASSVFLGTGAGELFF TGTGCCAGCAGCGTCTTCCTCGGGACAGGGGCCGGGGAGCTGTTTTTT
TRBJ1-1 TRBV2 . many CASNGGGEAFF TGTGCCAGCAACGGGGGGGGTGAAGCTTTCTTT
TRBJ1-1 TRBV19 . . CASDSLNTEAFF TGTGCCAGTGACTCACTGAACACTGAAGCTTTCTTT
TRBJ2-3 TRBV7-3 . medium-sized CASSLREGDTQYF TGTGCCAGCAGCTTAAGGGAAGGAGATACGCAGTATTTT
TRBJ2-2 TRBV5-4 . many CASSPTSTGELFF TGTGCCAGCAGCCCGACTAGCACCGGGGAGCTGTTTTTT
TRBJ2-7 TRBV3-1 . few CASSQDRMPYEQYF TGTGCCAGCAGCCAAGATCGAATGCCCTACGAGCAGTACTTC
TRBJ2-3 TRBV28 . many CASSFPGPHTDTQYF TGTGCCAGCAGTTTTCCGGGGCCTCACACAGATACGCAGTATTTT
TRBJ2-7 TRBV6-6 . . CASSYSNYEQYF TGTGCCAGCAGTTACTCGAACTACGAGCAGTACTTC
TRBJ2-2 TRBV7-8 . many CASSYAGQTGELFF TGTGCCAGCAGCTACGCGGGACAGACCGGGGAGCTGTTTTTT
TRBJ1-1 TRBV6-5 . few CASNKDRAREAFF TGTGCCAGCAACAAGGACCGCGCAAGGGAAGCTTTCTTT
TRBJ2-1 TRBV2 TRBD2 many CASRTSRLFNEQFF TGTGCCAGCAGGACTAGCCGGTTGTTCAATGAGCAGTTCTTC
TRBJ1-2 TRBV6-5 . many CASSRGQLDYGYTF TGTGCCAGCAGTAGAGGGCAGTTGGACTATGGCTACACCTTC
TRBJ1-1 TRBV7-8 . medium-sized CASSLAAGWNTEAFF TGTGCCAGCAGCCTAGCGGCAGGGTGGAACACTGAAGCTTTCTTT
TRBJ1-4 TRBV3-1 . few CASSQDSSGHNEKLFF TGTGCCAGCAGCCAAGATTCATCCGGGCACAATGAAAAACTGTTTTTT
TRBJ1-6 TRBV6-5 . many CASSYSYRDGSPLHF TGTGCCAGCAGTTACTCGTACAGGGACGGTTCACCCCTCCACTTT
TRBJ2-5 TRBV9 . many CASSVAPQAETQYF TGTGCCAGCAGCGTAGCCCCTCAGGCAGAGACCCAGTACTTC
TRBJ2-7 TRBV12-3/TRBV12-4 TRBD1 . CASSPRIGQGARPNYEQYF TGTGCCAGCAGTCCCCGTATAGGACAGGGGGCGCGGCCCAACTACGAGCAGTACTTC
TRBJ1-1 TRBV5-1 . many CASSLEGNTEAFF TGCGCCAGCAGCTTGGAGGGGAACACTGAAGCTTTCTTT